What follows is one TCR beta chain and its context. This clone was counted only a few times. Its antigen target is currently unknown. No quality values exist for individual bases; no much larger clone is one base distant. The data derive from a study of beta chain features in type 1 diabetes (dated 2018 in TCRdb). About the investigation overall: Patients and healthy donors did not differ in mean age, gender distribution, total cell number or subset yield. Across all samples, around 99 million sorted cells were examined, and cell number per subset correlated strongly with RNA yield. Regulatory and stem cell-like memory subsets were isolated from only 8 patients and roughly eight healthy donors, whereas naive and central memory subsets came from all 30 or so donors. In the study, TCRB repertoires of sorted circulating CD4+ T cell subsets from recently diagnosed type 1 diabetes patients were compared with those of matched healthy donors.

The High Capacity cDNA Reverse Transcription Kit was used to reverse transcribe all of the isolated RNA, meaning that expressed TCRB transcripts were what got sequenced. Deep immunoSEQ sequencing was performed on naive, central memory and regulatory T cell samples, with an average of roughly 3.6 million total reads per sample. Sorted cells were lysed in RLT buffer and RNA was extracted with DNase-treated RNeasy Micro or Mini kits, depending on cell number. To prevent cross-contamination, every cell subset was processed on its own, while patient and healthy donor samples were processed together. The immunoSEQ multiplex PCR was used to amplify TCRB sequences from cDNA, yielding 87-bp fragments that span the CDR3 region. The amplicons were sequenced using the Illumina HiSeq platform. Per the authors' processing: Synthetic template baselines were used to correct PCR bias computationally, reads within Hamming distance 2 were collapsed, and singletons that could not be merged were discarded. Reads were aligned to IMGT to assign V, D and J genes, CDR3 length, and insertions or deletions at six rearrangement sites. Clonotype counts were normalized to sorted cell number within each subset before computing true diversity and Gini coefficients with the tcR R package. The overlap coefficient, calculated on TCRB nucleotide sequences, was used to measure repertoire sharing. Out-of-frame TCRB sequences from naive cells were analyzed to stand in for the pre-selection repertoire. TCRdb re-hosts the immuneACCESS table, in-frame sequences only. Its copies lack some clones; in the studies checked, an unresolved V gene accounts for under half of them, and the cause for the rest is not known. That table furnishes V, J and clone size, whereas the DNA furnished D and trimming. Present in this sample are 680,000 or so clones, 13% of which were seen just once. The ten largest clones capture around 0.022% of the sample.

From each donor, a single peripheral blood sample of roughly 0.11 L on average was drawn into heparinised tubes. A BD FACSAria II was used to sort naive, central memory, regulatory and stem cell-like memory CD4+ T cells with a panel that included CD45RO, CCR7, CD25, CD127, CD95 and CD27. All sorted populations exceeded 95% purity. PBMCs were isolated right away by Lymphoprep density gradient centrifugation and were stained directly, without culture. Samples were stained and sorted in pairs, with one healthy donor and one patient per experiment, so that batch effects were minimized. Paper-wide results and their limitations: Patients with type 1 diabetes made fewer insertions and deleted more nucleotides at VDJ recombination sites, implying thymic rearrangement abnormalities. Naive, central memory and regulatory TCRB repertoires appeared more similar among patients than among healthy donors. Only small numbers of individuals were included in the HLA sub-analyses, which left unresolved whether HLA type had any influence on TCRB rearrangement. In all four CD4+ subsets, TCRB CDR3 length was moderately but significantly shorter in type 1 diabetes patients. Because cDNA was sequenced instead of genomic DNA, highly expressing activated cells could be over-represented, though the groups showed no difference in activation or CD3 levels. Shorter templates might be favored by PCR, yet because patient and control samples were amplified and corrected together, any such skew would affect both groups equally.

V is shortened by 1 base, J by 1 base, and the region joining them spans 10 bases. Including cysteine and phenylalanine, the CDR3 has 16 amino acids. The entry retains the CDR3 DNA only, 48 bases that are in frame from base 1. The CDR1 and CDR2 encoded by the germline V gene are SGHTA and FQGNSA. The sample was naive CD4+ T cells from blood. The sample's cell subset or site label, decoded: true naive CD4+ T cells. This chain joins TRBV7-2 to TRBJ2-2, with TRBD1 as a weak D call on 5 bases. This TCR derives from a man younger than 30 with type 1 diabetes. This receptor has the CDR3 CASSLESGRNTGELFF. The DNA sequence is as follows: TGTGCCAGCAGCTTAGAGTCAGGGCGGAACACCGGGGAGCTGTTTTTT. With the portions outside the CDR3 filled from the reference TRBV7-2 and TRBJ2-2 genes, the complete variable region becomes GAGVSQSPSNKVTEKGKDVELRCDPISGHTALYWYRQSLGQGLEFLIYFQGNSAPDKSGLPSDRFSAERTGGSVSTLTIQRTQQEDSAVYLCASSLESGRNTGELFFGEGSRLTVL.